These T cell receptor beta chains were read from a single sample in a study of T cell repertoires in cytomegalovirus infection. TCRdb processed the reads anew with MiXCR; each CDR3 protein has one entry. The top ten hold about a quarter of the sample, which has 150,000 to 200,000 distinct CDR3 sequences, around 14% seen once. The material sequenced was PBMCs. These receptors originate from a human donor in good health (CMV status not recorded). Some clones in this sample may be carry-over from other donors' samples. CDR3s include the opening cysteine and the closing phenylalanine or tryptophan. The order of the fields is V gene, D gene, clone size, J gene, CDR3 length, CDR3 DNA, CDR3 protein. A D gene is named only where the DNA matches it firmly. Where a row states a size, it is once, few, many or the class of an expanded clone; other rows omit it.

>TRBV20-1|TRBD2|many|TRBJ2-1|14
TGCAGTGCTAGATCGTGGCGGGAGCTTAGGGAGCAGTTCTTC
CSARSWRELREQFF
>TRBV29-1|NA|NA|TRBJ1-1|13
TGCAGCGTACACGGACAGCCGAACACTGAAGCTTTCTTT
CSVHGQPNTEAFF
>TRBV28|TRBD2|few|TRBJ2-1|15
TGTGCCAGCAGCCCCGCTAGCGGGAGGGAGAATGAGCAGTTCTTC
CASSPASGRENEQFF
>TRBV5-1|NA|few|TRBJ1-1|15
TGCGCCAGCAGCTTGGGAGCAGGGCAGAGCACTGAAGCTTTCTTT
CASSLGAGQSTEAFF
>TRBV29-1|NA|NA|TRBJ1-3|11
TGCAGCTCACACTCTGGAAACACCATATATTTT
CSSHSGNTIYF
>TRBV5-1|TRBD1|few|TRBJ2-1|15
TGCGCCAGCAGCTCACCCCGGACAGGGGATTATGCGCAGTTCTTC
CASSSPRTGDYAQFF
>TRBV9|NA|NA|TRBJ2-2|14
TGTGCCAGCAGCGTAGAAGGGACCTACGGGGAGCTGTTTTTT
CASSVEGTYGELFF
>TRBV7-6|TRBD2|NA|TRBJ2-7|15
TGTGCCAGCAGCCTAGCGGGAGGGCCCGCGTACGAGCAGTACTTC
CASSLAGGPAYEQYF
>TRBV6-2/TRBV6-3|TRBD1|many|TRBJ2-1|12
TGTGCCAGCAGAGAGACAGGGGCTGAGCAGTTCTTC
CASRETGAEQFF
>TRBV30|NA|NA|TRBJ1-5|14
TGTGCCTGGAGTTTGGACAGTTACAATCAGCCCCAGCATTTT
CAWSLDSYNQPQHF
>TRBV28|TRBD1|many|TRBJ1-2|16
TGTGCCAGCAGTTTGCCCACGGGACAGGGATCCGGCGGCTACACCTTC
CASSLPTGQGSGGYTF
>TRBV19|TRBD1|few|TRBJ1-2|14
TGTGCCAGCTTGGACCCCGGGACAGGCTATGGCTACACCTTC
CASLDPGTGYGYTF
>TRBV7-9|NA|many|TRBJ1-2|13
TGTGCCAGCAGCCATGACGCCACTTATGGCTACACCTTC
CASSHDATYGYTF
>TRBV20-1|TRBD1|NA|TRBJ1-5|18
TGCAGTGCTAGACCCCCTCAGGAGAACAGGGACAGGAATCAGCCCCAGCATTTT
CSARPPQENRDRNQPQHF
>TRBV12-5|NA|NA|TRBJ2-1|14
TGTGCTAGTGGTTTGCCTCAGAAATACAATGAGCAGTTCTTC
CASGLPQKYNEQFF
>TRBV2|NA|few|TRBJ2-1|17
TGTGCCAGCAGTAAAAGGGACTCACTACCTACAATGAGGGAGCAGTTCTTC
CASSKRDSLPTMREQFF
>TRBV29-1|NA|NA|TRBJ1-2|12
TGCAGCGTCCCCGATCTCTCCTATGGCTACACCTTC
CSVPDLSYGYTF
>TRBV29-1|TRBD2|few|TRBJ2-3|17
TGCAGCGTTGCCGGGACTAGCGGGAGAGGGACCGGAGATACGCAGTATTTT
CSVAGTSGRGTGDTQYF
>TRBV6-1|NA|NA|TRBJ2-3|17
TGTGCCAGCAGTGACAGAGGACGGGTCTCCCCAACAGATACGCAGTATTTT
CASSDRGRVSPTDTQYF
>TRBV11-2|NA|many|TRBJ2-3|15
TGTGCCAGCAGCTTAACGGCGGGGCCCACAGATACGCAGTATTTT
CASSLTAGPTDTQYF
>TRBV5-1|NA|NA|TRBJ2-6|15
TGCGCCAGCAGCTTGGCCGGGGGAGGGGCCAACGTCCTGACTTTC
CASSLAGGGANVLTF
>TRBV6-5|TRBD2|NA|TRBJ2-7|15
TGTGCCAGCAGTCCACCTCGGGAGGGGCGCTCCGAGCAGTACTTC
CASSPPREGRSEQYF
>TRBV6-4|TRBD1|few|TRBJ2-1|15
TGTGCCAGCAGTCAGGAGGGACAGGGGTCCAGTGAGCAGTTCTTC
CASSQEGQGSSEQFF
>TRBV7-3|NA|NA|TRBJ2-1|15
TGTGCCAGCAGCCCTAAGACCGGAGGGGACAATGAGCAGTTCTTC
CASSPKTGGDNEQFF
>TRBV7-6|TRBD1|NA|TRBJ2-1|11
TGTGCCGGGACAGGGTACAATGAGCAGTTCTTC
CAGTGYNEQFF
>TRBV20-1|TRBD2|NA|TRBJ2-7|14
TGCAGTGCTTATACCGGGACTAGCGGATACGAGCAGTACTTC
CSAYTGTSGYEQYF
>TRBV12-3/TRBV12-4|TRBD1|many|TRBJ2-1|14
TGTGCCAGCAGGGGCAGGGGGCAAAACAATGAGCAGTTCTTC
CASRGRGQNNEQFF
>TRBV28|TRBD1|many|TRBJ2-1|16
TGTGCCAGCAGTTTATCCGGGACAGGGCACTACAATGAGCAGTTCTTC
CASSLSGTGHYNEQFF
>TRBV6-4|TRBD2|many|TRBJ2-3|16
TGTGCCAGCAGTGAATCTAGCGGGAACTTTCCAGATACGCAGTATTTT
CASSESSGNFPDTQYF
>TRBV2|NA|NA|TRBJ1-1|15
TGTGCCAGCAGCTACTCCGGGCCCATGGGCACTGAAGCTTTCTTT
CASSYSGPMGTEAFF
>TRBV20-1|TRBD2|NA|TRBJ2-3|17
TGCAGTGCTAGAGATTCATTACTAGCGGGGGGCACAGATACGCAGTATTTT
CSARDSLLAGGTDTQYF
>TRBV4-1|NA|NA|TRBJ1-2|15
TGCGCCAGCAGCCAAGAACAGATCGTTAACTATGGCTACACCTTC
CASSQEQIVNYGYTF
>TRBV6-1|NA|NA|TRBJ2-2|12
TGTGCCGGAGGGGCAGAATCCGGGGAGCTGTTTTTT
CAGGAESGELFF
>TRBV12-3/TRBV12-4|NA|NA|TRBJ2-2|14
TGTGCCAGCAGCCGCACCAGAGGGACCGGGGAGCTGTTTTTT
CASSRTRGTGELFF
>TRBV4-1|NA|many|TRBJ2-2|15
TGCGCCAGCAGCCAACTGACCCCGAACACCGGGGAGCTGTTTTTT
CASSQLTPNTGELFF
>TRBV5-1|NA|NA|TRBJ2-3|12
TGCGCCAGCAGCTTGGAGTCAGATACGCAGTATTTT
CASSLESDTQYF
>TRBV5-6|NA|NA|TRBJ2-7|14
TGTGCCAGCAGCTTGGCCAACGAGGGGTACGAGCAGTACTTC
CASSLANEGYEQYF